The present entry profiles one T cell receptor (beta chain) with its context. Which antigen it targets is not known. No qualities accompany the bases; no much larger clone lies one base away. The data stem from a study of T-cell memory formation after mild COVID-19 (dated by TCRdb to the early 2020s). Turning to the overall study: Most TCR sequence clusters were specific to one of the two donors. T-cell clones expanding and contracting after mild COVID-19 in two donors were tracked by longitudinal TCRalpha and TCRbeta repertoire sequencing. The cohort was made up of two young adult volunteers, one female and one male, who were previously healthy.

Relative to germline, V is 5 bases shorter and J is 3 bases shorter, with 14 bases between their ends. Inclusive of the bounding cysteine and phenylalanine, the CDR3 is 14 residues long. Only the CDR3 region is kept as DNA, spanning 42 bases read in frame from base 1. CDR1 and CDR2, looked up from the germline V gene, are SGHRS and YFSETQ. The research as a whole found: SARS-CoV-2 specificity of the second-wave clones peaking on day 37 was not confirmed. Clones contracting from day 15 to 85 had balanced CD4/CD8 phenotypes, while a second wave expanding from day 15 to 37 was biased towards CD4+. Only a couple of mild cases were covered in the study, and larger cohorts including severe cases with pre-infection samples were considered necessary. Some responding clones were detected in pre-infection memory, which suggested that pre-existing cross-reactive memory T cells had joined the SARS-CoV-2 response. Contracting CD4+ clones were located mainly in the CM and EM memory subsets, whereas CD8+ clones were found to be enriched in EMRA.

Ficoll-Paque density gradient centrifugation was used to isolate PBMCs. The data were produced on an Illumina NovaSeq 6000. Using 5'RACE with constant-segment primers, TCRalpha and TCRbeta cDNA libraries were constructed, with sample barcodes and unique molecular identifiers added in the process. Trizol reagent was used to extract RNA from every sample. The libraries were amplified in two PCR steps, and the second step added a second sample barcode and Illumina TruSeq adapters. The libraries were sequenced on an Illumina NovaSeq using 2 x 150 bp paired-end reads. From the authors' description of their analysis: Demultiplexing of reads and collapsing into UMI-guided consensus sequences were performed with migec v1.2.7. With mixcr v2.1.11, UMI consensuses were aligned to TRA and TRB V and J templates and assembled into clonotypes. Expanded or contracted clonotypes were those called significant by both edgeR and NoisET, with noise models trained on biological replicates. For edgeR calls, the cutoffs were a false discovery rate-adjusted p below 0.01 and a log2 fold-change threshold of 1. PCA with hierarchical clustering of max-normalized trajectories of the 1000 most abundant clonotypes was used as exploratory dynamics analysis. The CD4 or CD8 phenotype of responding clones was assigned using the separately sequenced CD4+ and CD8+ repertoires. TCRdb reanalyzed the raw reads on its own, using fastp at Q25 for trimming and MiXCR for clone calling, and kept in-frame beta chains. Rows are combined by CDR3 protein, so each entry shows the most common genes and DNA. Clone size and V and J calls follow TCRdb, not the original study. The sample table contains 300,000 to 400,000 distinct CDR3 sequences; only one count was recorded for around a sixth of them. The ten largest clones represent approximately 20% of the sample.

The sequencing input was PBMCs or a T cell subset sorted from them (not recorded which). The receptor's source is a man in his late teens or twenties who had mild COVID-19 (a few samples of this study predate the infection). The sample titles of this study are shuffled in the database, so cell type and time point are left out; the donor was told from shared clones. The chain is assembled from TRBV5-1 and TRBJ1-2; the D gene remains uncertain. The CDR3 protein is CASRVRTTDYGYTF. The nucleotides are TGCGCCAGCAGGGTGAGGACCACTGACTATGGCTACACCTTC.